The 7 T cell receptor beta chains in this list originate from one sample, sequenced in a study of T cells after yellow fever vaccination. TCRdb reanalysed the 5' RACE reads using MiXCR and keeps one entry per CDR3 protein. The sample carries around 250,000 distinct CDR3 sequences, less than 9% recorded once. The sample in question was CD4+ T cells sorted from PBMCs, obtained 15 days after the yellow fever booster vaccination. These receptors all come from a man aged 25 to 45 who received the YFV17D yellow fever vaccine.

This clonotype showed up just a few times. V gene TRBV5-5 combines with J gene TRBJ2-7, with D hard to call. Germline V lookup: CDR1 SGHKS, CDR2 YYEKEE (reference sequence). Trimming took 0 bases from V and 0 from J, leaving 10 bases between them. This CDR3 spans 15 amino acids. CDR3 coding DNA: TGTGCCAGCAGCTTGGGGACCCAGAGCTCCTACGAGCAGTACTTC. This encodes CASSLGTQSSYEQYF.

Regarding this clonotype: A junction boundary mismatches the germline segment, possibly from a read error. The chain recombines TRBV27 with TRBJ2-2, with no clear D. The CDR3 contains 13 residues. Germline V CDR1 and CDR2: MNHEY, SMNVEV (reference sequence). CDR3 region: CARSSGNTGELFF. The CDR3 nucleotides read TGTGCCAGAAGTTCCGGCAACACCGGGGAGCTGTTTTTT.

At least ten counts were recorded for this clonotype. The rearrangement joins TRBV12-3 or TRBV12-4 to TRBJ2-2, with D possibly TRBD2 on 6 matching bases. This CDR3 has 14 amino acids. The V and J ends lost 3 bases and 4 bases respectively, with 9 bases between them. CDR3 nucleotide sequence: TGTGCCAGCAGTTTGGCGGGACCCACCGGGGAGCTGTTTTTT. It encodes CASSLAGPTGELFF.

This clonotype came up a few times. The rearrangement links TRBV27 to TRBJ2-7; the D gene is possibly TRBD2 (6 bases). Germline-derived CDR1 and CDR2 are MNHEY and SMNVEV (reference sequence). Trimming left V 6 bases short and J 0 bases short, with 12 bases between. This CDR3 spans 14 amino acids. The CDR3 nucleotides are TGTGCCAGCAGCCGGGACTGGAGCTCCTACGAGCAGTACTTC. It translates to CASSRDWSSYEQYF.

This clonotype was seen many times. V and J are TRBV7-2 and TRBJ1-5; a weak D match, TRBD1 (6 bases). CDR3 size: 15 residues. CDR1 is SGHTA, CDR2 FQGNSA, per germline. V was shortened by 5 bases and J by 5 bases, with 16 bases between the two germline ends. The CDR3 coding sequence is TGTGCCAGCAGCGGTCGGGGGGAGGGGGATCAGCCCCAGCATTTT. This sequence encodes CASSGRGEGDQPQHF.

The chain couples TRBV20-1 to TRBJ1-2; 7 bases align to TRBD1. There are 16 residues in the CDR3. From germline, CDR1 is DFQATT and CDR2 SNEGSKA (reference sequence). Trimming at V came to 4 bases and at J to 4 bases, leaving 15 bases not matched to a gene. CDR3 protein: CSATKTGKGAAYGYTF. The CDR3 bases are TGCAGTGCTACCAAGACAGGGAAGGGGGCTGCCTATGGCTACACCTTC.

J is TRBJ2-1 and V is TRBV19; tentatively, D is TRBD1 (6 bases). Germline CDR1 is LNHDA and CDR2 is SQIVND (reference sequence). The CDR3 contains 14 residues. V was trimmed by 5 bases and J by 4 bases, leaving 12 bases between them. The CDR3, as DNA: TGTGCCAGTAGTCGGCGACAGGTTTACAATGAGCAGTTCTTC. It codes for CASSRRQVYNEQFF.